The 17 T cell receptor beta chains reported below all come from one sample, sequenced in a study of blood T cell repertoires in COVID-19. Clones were read by immunoSEQ multiplex PCR, and TCRdb kept only the in-frame ones, dropping some. This sample has 100,000 to 120,000 clones, with 72% found just once. The sequencing input was peripheral blood. Every receptor here comes from a woman aged 60-75 years with acute or convalescent COVID-19.

The chain couples TRBV9 to TRBJ2-6; D gene unclear. CDR1 SGDLS and CDR2 YYNGEE come from the germline V gene. The CDR3 consists of 17 residues. Trimming removed 1 base at V and 0 bases at J, with 11 bases between. The CDR3 bases are TGTGCCAGCAGCGTACACAGAACTTACTCTGGGGCCAACGTCCTGACTTTC. Translation: CASSVHRTYSGANVLTF.

V and J are TRBV2 and TRBJ2-7; 7 bases match TRBD1. The germline V gene encodes CDR1 SNHLY and CDR2 FYNNEI. The CDR3 spans 15 residues. The junction had 10 bases not matched to a gene; V was cut back by 6 bases and J by 2 bases. CDR3 residues: CASRDTGAPTYEQYF. CDR3 sequence (DNA): TGTGCCAGCAGGGACACAGGGGCTCCAACCTACGAGCAGTACTTC.

The chain carries TRBV9 and TRBJ1-4; a weak D match, TRBD1 (6 bases). This CDR3 spans 15 amino acids. Germline lookup yields CDR1 SGDLS and CDR2 YYNGEE. Trimming removed 4 bases at V and 5 bases at J, with 15 bases between. The CDR3 sequence: CASSPLDRNNEKLFF. For the CDR3, the DNA is TGTGCCAGCAGCCCCCTGGACAGAAACAATGAAAAACTGTTTTTT.

The chain carries TRBV25-1 and TRBJ1-1; TRBD1 aligns across 9 bases. CDR3 length: 15 residues. J was trimmed by 3 bases and V by 1 base; bases with no gene match: 3. The germline CDR1 and CDR2 sequences are MGHDK and SYGVNS. CDR3 DNA sequence: TGTGCCAGCAGTGAATCCCGGGACAGGGACACTGAAGCTTTCTTT. It is translated as CASSESRDRDTEAFF.

The chain has TRBV7-8 and TRBJ1-1; possible D gene TRBD1, 5 bases. The CDR3 totals 14 residues. The germline gives CDR1 SGHVS, CDR2 FQNEAQ. V was shortened by 1 base and J by 6 bases, with 12 bases between the two germline ends. In nucleotides, the CDR3 is TGTGCCAGCAGCTTAGTAGGCCGGGGGGCTGAAGCTTTCTTT. It encodes CASSLVGRGAEAFF.

A single count supports this clone. V is TRBV3-1 (or the pseudogene TRBV3-2) and J is TRBJ2-2; perhaps TRBD2 as D (6 bases). Deletions cut 0 bases from V and 5 bases from J, with 10 bases between. CDR3 length: 15 amino acids. CDR1 and CDR2 from the germline V gene are LGHDT and YNNKEL (reference sequence). The CDR3 nucleotides read TGTGCCAGCAGCCAAGATAAGGAGGGTACCGGGGAGCTGTTTTTT. It is translated as CASSQDKEGTGELFF.

The V call is TRBV5-8, the J call TRBJ2-3; 7 bases fit TRBD2. Germline loops: CDR1 SGHTS, CDR2 YDEGEE. V gave up 4 bases and J gave up 9 bases; unmatched junction bases: 14. The CDR3 contains 15 residues. The CDR3 DNA is TGTGCCAGCAGCAGACTAGCTGGCAAGGGGTTGACGCAGTATTTT. Its translation: CASSRLAGKGLTQYF.

The chain carries TRBV2 and TRBJ2-2, with 9 bases aligning to TRBD2. Germline trimming cut 9 bases from V and 2 bases from J; bases unmatched to any gene: 4. This CDR3 region has 14 residues. The V gene's germline CDR1 is SNHLY and CDR2 FYNNEI. CDR3 sequence: CARGTSSNTGELFF. DNA of the CDR3: TGTGCCAGGGGGACTAGCAGTAACACCGGGGAGCTGTTTTTT.

The count of this clone is one. The chain carries TRBV19 and TRBJ1-5; D is unclear. Germline CDR1 reads LNHDA; CDR2 reads SQIVND (reference sequence). The CDR3 length is 15 residues. V lost 4 bases, J lost 0 bases, and 10 bases lay in between. This CDR3 is CASSRLAYSNQPQHF. The CDR3 nucleotides are TGTGCCAGTAGTAGACTAGCGTATAGCAATCAGCCCCAGCATTTT. Looking up the rest from reference TRBV19 and TRBJ1-5 gives the full variable domain: DGGITQSPKYLFRKEGQNVTLSCEQNLNHDAMYWYRQDPGQGLRLIYYSQIVNDFQKGDIAEGYSVSREKKESFPLTVTSAQKNPTAFYLCASSRLAYSNQPQHFGDGTRLSIL.

The chain combines TRBV6-5 with TRBJ1-3, with D possibly being TRBD1 (5 bases). V was cut by 6 bases and J by 1 base, with 10 bases left in between. The CDR3 has 14 amino acids. Germline V gives CDR1 MNHEY, CDR2 SVGAGI. CDR3 DNA sequence: TGTGCCAGCAGCTCAGGGAAATCTGGAAACACCATATATTTT. This gives the protein CASSSGKSGNTIYF.

This clone has just a few counts. The CDR3 region is CASSYSMNTEAFF. CDR3 coding DNA: TGTGCCAGCAGCTATTCCATGAACACTGAAGCTTTCTTT. The rearrangement joins TRBV7-9 to TRBJ1-1; D remains unclear. V lost 4 bases and J 0 bases, leaving 6 bases between the germline ends. The germline CDR1 and CDR2 sequences are SEHNR and FQNEAQ (reference sequence). This CDR3 has 13 amino acids.

This clone was picked up a small number of times. This chain joins TRBV5-4 and TRBJ2-7; 8 bases map to TRBD2. In germline, CDR1 is SGHNT, CDR2 YYREEE (reference sequence). The CDR3 runs 17 residues. Trimming removed 0 bases from V and 2 bases from J; junction bases left unmatched: 10. The CDR3 is CASSLGQPSGGAYEQYF. CDR3 bases: TGTGCCAGCAGCTTGGGTCAGCCGTCCGGGGGGGCCTACGAGCAGTACTTC.

V is TRBV6-5 and J is TRBJ1-3; TRBD1 agrees at 7 bases. This CDR3 contains 15 residues. Trimming removed 6 bases from V and 0 bases from J; junction bases left unmatched: 5. Germline V gene sequence: CDR1 MNHEY, CDR2 SVGAGI. The CDR3 DNA reads TGTGCCAGCAGGTATCAGGGGGGCTCTGGAAACACCATATATTTT. Protein product: CASRYQGGSGNTIYF.

The chain recombines TRBV2 with TRBJ2-3, with D possibly TRBD1 on 5 matching bases. CDR1 and CDR2 (germline): SNHLY, FYNNEI. The CDR3 covers 16 residues. Trimming cost V 4 bases and J 0 bases, with 14 bases left between them. Here the CDR3 reads CASSAGGQPSTDTQYF. CDR3 nucleotide sequence: TGTGCCAGCAGTGCCGGCGGACAACCTAGCACAGATACGCAGTATTTT.

The V and J genes are TRBV7-9 and TRBJ2-7; 11 bases fit TRBD1. The CDR3 has 16 amino acids. The V segment lost 3 bases and the J segment 3 bases; nucleotides outside the gene matches: 7. Germline CDR1 reads SEHNR; CDR2 reads FQNEAQ (reference sequence). CDR3 bases: TGTGCCAGCAGCTTTGGGGGACAGGGGGGCTACTACGAGCAGTACTTC. It is translated as CASSFGGQGGYYEQYF.

The count of this clone is one. The chain couples TRBV3-1 (or the pseudogene TRBV3-2) to TRBJ1-1, with D possibly being TRBD1 (6 bases). V lost 10 bases and J 1 base, leaving 13 bases between the germline ends. Germline V gives CDR1 LGHDT, CDR2 YNNKEL (reference sequence). This CDR3 has 13 residues. The CDR3 region is CATQQGSNTEAFF. DNA for the CDR3: TGTGCCACCCAACAGGGTTCGAACACTGAAGCTTTCTTT.

The chain combines TRBV19 with TRBJ1-4; a weak D match, TRBD1 (5 bases). CDR1 and CDR2 (germline): LNHDA, SQIVND (reference sequence). V was trimmed by 11 bases and J by 1 base, leaving 17 bases between them. The CDR3 is 15 residues long. The CDR3 bases are TGTGCCTCAAAGGGGCTTATCGGAACTAATGAAAAACTGTTTTTT. Its translation is CASKGLIGTNEKLFF.